The clone carrying this T cell receptor (beta chain) was seen a handful of times. Antigen unknown. There are 12 residues in the CDR3. Trimming shortened V by 5 bases and J by 5 bases, and 8 bases separated the two germline ends. Germline lookup yields CDR1 MNHNY and CDR2 SVGAGI (reference sequence). Constant-segment-primed 5'RACE gave TCR alpha and TCR beta cDNA libraries with sample barcodes and UMIs. TCRdb itself ran the 5' RACE reads through MiXCR, one entry per CDR3 protein. The sample shows 270,000 or so distinct CDR3 sequences, approximately 15% of them seen only once. The sample belongs to a study of T-cell memory formation after mild COVID-19. Study-level points and caveats: In second-wave clones peaking day 37, SARS-CoV-2 specificity remained unconfirmed.

The specimen sequenced was PBMCs or a T cell subset sorted from them (not recorded which). The clonotype originates from a man younger than 35 who had mild COVID-19 (a few samples of this study predate the infection). Cell type and time point are not known. The V and J genes are TRBV6-6 and TRBJ2-3; D is perhaps TRBD1 (5 bases). CDR3 region: CASSNRRDTQYF. In nucleotides, the CDR3 is TGTGCCAGCAGTAACAGGCGAGATACGCAGTATTTT.